The 28 T cell receptor beta chains reported below all come from one sample, sequenced in a study of siplizumab effects on memory and regulatory T cells (dated by TCRdb to the late 2010s). Library creation used the immunoSEQ multiplex PCR assay. What TCRdb holds here is the immuneACCESS table cut down to in-frame rearrangements. Part of the clones is not present; checked against another copy, under half of the missing clones reflect an unresolved V gene, and the others are unexplained. Counted in this sample were roughly 97,000 clones; about 93% of them appeared once. The ten largest clones take up 0.62% of the sample. Sequenced: Tregs sorted from blood. All receptors come from a human donor in good health.

CDR3 residues: CASSPEGGEAPLHF. The CDR3 DNA sequence: TGTGCCAGCTCACCAGAAGGGGGGGAAGCACCCCTCCACTTT. This chain uses TRBV18 with TRBJ1-6, with D perhaps TRBD1 (6 bases). This CDR3 has 14 amino acids. The germline V gene has CDR1 KGHSH and CDR2 LQKENI. Trimming took 2 bases from V and 11 from J, leaving 13 bases between them.

The rearrangement joins TRBV6-5 to TRBJ1-5; 7 bases match TRBD1. Trimming cost V 6 bases and J 5 bases; bases outside gene matches: 10. The CDR3 loop spans 15 amino acids. CDR1 and CDR2 (germline): MNHEY, SVGAGI. Here the CDR3 DNA reads TGTGCCAGCAGCCTCGACAGGGAGGGGTATCAGCCCCAGCATTTT. Its protein is CASSLDREGYQPQHF.

The chain uses TRBV14 and TRBJ2-5, with 8 positions matching TRBD1. CDR3 length equals 16 residues. Germline V lookup: CDR1 SGHDN, CDR2 FVKESK. The J segment lost 1 base and the V segment lost 1 base, leaving 5 bases of the junction unmatched. The CDR3 spells CASSQVIRGPQETQYF. The CDR3, as DNA: TGTGCCAGCAGCCAAGTAATCAGGGGGCCCCAAGAGACCCAGTACTTC.

The genes are TRBV5-4 and TRBJ2-2; D is unclear. Germline CDR1 SGHNT, CDR2 YYREEE (reference sequence). Trimming pared 10 bases from V and 1 base from J, leaving 11 bases between. The CDR3 is 13 residues long. CDR3 sequence (DNA): TGTGCCTCTCACTTGAAGAACACCGGGGAGCTGTTTTTT. It is translated as CASHLKNTGELFF.

The chain combines TRBV4-1 with TRBJ2-7; 7 positions agree with TRBD1. The CDR3 is made up of 13 amino acids. Trimming cost V 5 bases and J 1 base; bases outside gene matches: 2. The V gene's germline CDR1 is MGHRA and CDR2 YSYEKL. The DNA for the CDR3 is TGCGCCAGCAGCAGGGACAGTTCCTACGAGCAGTACTTC. Its translation is CASSRDSSYEQYF.

The gene calls are TRBV9 and TRBJ2-1; D ambiguous. There are 12 residues in the CDR3. The germline V gene has CDR1 SGDLS and CDR2 YYNGEE. V lost 3 bases, J lost 7 bases, and 8 bases lay in between. The CDR3 reads CASSAHLNEQFF. The CDR3 bases are TGTGCCAGCAGCGCCCATCTTAATGAGCAGTTCTTC.

This clone was counted a few times. This sequence joins TRBV7-9 and TRBJ1-1, with 7 nucleotides matching TRBD1. This CDR3 contains 14 residues. Per the germline V gene, CDR1 is SEHNR and CDR2 is FQNEAQ (reference sequence). V was pared by 10 bases and J by 1 base, with 9 bases of the junction left unmatched. CDR3 sequence: CATGGQTSNTEAFF. The CDR3 coding sequence is TGTGCCACCGGGGGACAGACTTCGAACACTGAAGCTTTCTTT.

The chain has TRBV7-9 and TRBJ2-1; D unclear. The V end was cut by 4 bases, the J end by 9 bases, with 10 bases between. The CDR3 runs to 12 residues. Germline CDR1 SEHNR, CDR2 FQNEAQ (reference sequence). The CDR3 sequence is CASSSQIIEQFF. The CDR3 DNA follows: TGTGCCAGCAGCTCCCAGATAATTGAGCAGTTCTTC.

This clone was seen a single time. The chain joins TRBV7-8 to TRBJ1-3; possibly TRBD1 for D (5 bases). The CDR3 sequence is 16 residues long. V lost 5 bases and J lost 4, with 18 bases in between. Germline V gene sequence: CDR1 SGHVS, CDR2 FQNEAQ. The CDR3 nucleotides are TGTGCCAGCAGCGTAGGTCTCGGGGCGAGGGGAAACACCATATATTTT. This gives the protein CASSVGLGARGNTIYF. Based on the CDR3 plus reference TRBV7-8 and TRBJ1-3, the full variable domain is GAGVSQSPRYKVAKRGQDVALRCDPISGHVSLFWYQQALGQGPEFLTYFQNEAQLDKSGLPSDRFFAERPEGSVSTLKIQRTQQEDSAVYLCASSVGLGARGNTIYFGEGSWLTVV.

The V gene is TRBV5-1, the J gene TRBJ2-3; 9 bases fit TRBD2. CDR1 is SGHRS, CDR2 YFSETQ, per germline. The CDR3 is made up of 15 amino acids. Germline trimming cut 1 base from V and 5 bases from J; bases unmatched to any gene: 5. CDR3 residues: CASSLFSGRRDTQYF. CDR3 nucleotides: TGCGCCAGCAGCTTGTTTAGCGGGAGAAGAGATACGCAGTATTTT.

The gene calls are TRBV10-2 and TRBJ2-7; 9 bases agree with TRBD2. Trimming took 8 bases from V and 3 from J; bases not matched to a gene: 5. Germline lookup yields CDR1 WSHSY and CDR2 SAAADI. There are 13 residues in the CDR3. The CDR3 DNA reads as TGCGCCAGCCCGGGACTAGCAGTCTACGAGCAGTACTTC. It specifies CASPGLAVYEQYF.

J is TRBJ2-3 and V is TRBV27; 13 bases line up with TRBD2. The CDR3 sequence is 15 residues long. CDR1 and CDR2 from the germline V gene are MNHEY and SMNVEV (reference sequence). V dropped 10 bases and J dropped 6; count of bases not matched to a gene: 10. Written as DNA, the CDR3 is TGTGCCACAAAAAAGGGACTAGCGGGGTTTGATACGCAGTATTTT. Its protein product is CATKKGLAGFDTQYF.

The chain recombines TRBV2 with TRBJ2-1; 13 nucleotides line up with TRBD2. Trimming at V came to 6 bases and at J to 6 bases, leaving 5 bases not matched to a gene. This CDR3 has 15 amino acids. In germline, CDR1 is SNHLY, CDR2 FYNNEI. The CDR3: CASREGLAGFNEQFF. DNA of the CDR3: TGTGCCAGCAGGGAGGGACTAGCGGGGTTCAATGAGCAGTTCTTC.

The rearrangement uses TRBV4-3 and TRBJ2-4; the D gene is possibly TRBD1 (6 bases). Germline CDR1 reads LGHNA; CDR2 reads YSLEER. The CDR3 sequence is 14 residues long. Trimming shortened V by 0 bases and J by 6 bases, and 9 bases separated the two germline ends. The CDR3: CASSQDKGVNIQYF. The CDR3 DNA sequence: TGCGCCAGCAGCCAAGATAAGGGGGTAAACATTCAGTACTTC.

This chain joins TRBV11-3 and TRBJ2-3, with 8 bases fitting TRBD2. Germline V CDR1 and CDR2: SGHNT, YENEEA. The CDR3 sequence is 15 residues long. The trim removed 5 bases at V and 0 bases at J, leaving 4 bases unmatched. CDR3 nucleotide sequence: TGTGCCAGCAGCCGCTCTAGCGGGAGCACAGATACGCAGTATTTT. It specifies CASSRSSGSTDTQYF.

Details on this clone: An end of the junction does not agree with germline; a read error may underlie this. The chain links TRBV27 to TRBJ2-5, with D unclear. CDR1 and CDR2 from the germline V gene are MNHEY and SMNVEV (reference sequence). The CDR3 has 15 residues. CDR3 in amino acids: CASSLYRTVQETQYF. The CDR3 nucleotides read TGTGCCAGCAGCTTATACCGGACGGTCCAAGAGACCCAGTACTTC.

This clone was observed a handful of times. The chain couples TRBV5-4 to TRBJ1-1, with D hard to call. CDR1 SGHNT and CDR2 YYREEE come from the germline V gene (reference sequence). This CDR3 contains 17 residues. V was cut by 0 bases and J by 0 bases, with 15 bases left in between. The CDR3: CASSLALGYRVNTEAFF. CDR3 in DNA: TGTGCCAGCAGCTTGGCGTTGGGGTATCGGGTGAACACTGAAGCTTTCTTT.

The V call is TRBV15, the J call TRBJ1-6, with D unresolved. The CDR3 length is 16 residues. Between the trimmed V and J ends, which lost 0 bases and 9 bases, there was a span of 15 bases. CDR1 is LNHNV and CDR2 is YYDKDF in the germline V gene (reference sequence). The CDR3 bases are TGTGCCACCAGCAGAGAACGCACGAGGTTAACTTCACCCCTCCACTTT. This gives the protein CATSRERTRLTSPLHF.

The chain is built from TRBV11-3 and TRBJ2-3; D is undetermined. V dropped 5 bases and J dropped 2 bases, with 8 bases sitting between them. This CDR3 contains 13 residues. Per the germline V gene, CDR1 is SGHNT and CDR2 is YENEEA. The DNA of the CDR3 is TGTGCCAGCAGCCCCCTCACCACAGATACGCAGTATTTT. It specifies CASSPLTTDTQYF.

The J gene is TRBJ1-1, the V gene TRBV14; D is undetermined. The V and J ends lost 4 bases and 1 base respectively, with 7 bases between them. Germline-derived CDR1 and CDR2 are SGHDN and FVKESK. The CDR3 length is 13 residues. DNA for the CDR3: TGTGCCAGCAGCCCAACCCGGAACACTGAAGCTTTCTTT. This sequence encodes CASSPTRNTEAFF.

The chain recombines TRBV5-4 with TRBJ2-7; 9 bases agree with TRBD1. Germline assignment: CDR1 SGHNT and CDR2 YYREEE (reference sequence). The J segment lost 7 bases and the V segment lost 4 bases, leaving 15 bases of the junction unmatched. CDR3 length equals 16 residues. In nucleotides, the CDR3 is TGTGCCAGCAGCCCCCAGGGGGGACAGGGTGCGTTGGAGCAGTACTTC. Amino acids: CASSPQGGQGALEQYF.

The chain recombines TRBV9 with TRBJ2-1; D is possibly TRBD2 (6 bases). There are 13 residues in the CDR3. V was shortened by 2 bases and J by 10 bases, with 13 bases between the two germline ends. CDR1 is SGDLS and CDR2 is YYNGEE in the germline V gene. CDR3 in DNA: TGTGCCAGCAGCGTTACCCCAACTAGCGAGCAGTTCTTC. Translated: CASSVTPTSEQFF.

The DNA of the CDR3 is TGCAGCGTCCCGGGGTCCTCGCAAGAGACCCAGTACTTC. It yields the protein CSVPGSSQETQYF. The rearrangement joins TRBV29-1 to TRBJ2-5; TRBD2 is a possible D gene (5 bases). The V gene lost 6 bases and the J gene lost 2 bases, with 13 bases spanning the gap. CDR1 SQVTM and CDR2 ANQGSEA come from the germline V gene. The CDR3 loop spans 13 amino acids.

This chain connects TRBV4-1 to TRBJ2-5; perhaps D is TRBD1 or TRBD2 (5 bases each). The CDR3 consists of 15 residues. The germline CDR1 and CDR2 sequences are MGHRA and YSYEKL. Between the trimmed V and J ends, which lost 4 bases and 4 bases, there was a span of 16 bases. The CDR3 nucleotides read TGCGCCAGCAGCCCTGGGCTCGGGACCCGAGAGACCCAGTACTTC. It yields the protein CASSPGLGTRETQYF.

This clone has only one observation. The V and J genes are TRBV5-1 and TRBJ1-2, with D uncertain. This CDR3 comprises 14 residues. CDR1 and CDR2 (germline): SGHRS, YFSETQ. V lost 0 bases and J lost 3, with 9 bases in between. Written as DNA, the CDR3 is TGCGCCAGCAGCTTGGCGTCAGTCGACTATGGCTACACCTTC. Residues: CASSLASVDYGYTF.

The chain links TRBV30 to TRBJ2-7; the D is unclear. Germline V CDR1 and CDR2: GTSNPN, SVGIG (reference sequence). CDR3 size: 12 residues. V was shortened by 2 bases and J by 6 bases, with 11 bases between the two germline ends. Written as DNA, the CDR3 is TGTGCCTGGAGTAGAAATATCTTCGAGCAGTACTTC. Protein sequence: CAWSRNIFEQYF. The full variable domain, with the rest looked up from reference TRBV30 and TRBJ2-7, is SQTIHQWPATLVQPVGSPLSLECTVEGTSNPNLYWYRQAAGRGLQLLFYSVGIGQISSEVPQNLSASRPQDRQFILSSKKLLLSDSGFYLCAWSRNIFEQYFGPGTRLTVT.

The chain is built from TRBV7-3 and TRBJ1-5; the D gene is possibly TRBD1 (5 bases). The CDR3 consists of 13 residues. V lost 1 base and J lost 9, with 10 bases in between. The V gene's germline CDR1 is SGHTA and CDR2 FQGTGA. The CDR3 DNA is TGTGCCAGCAGCTTAAGTGAGCAGGGGCCCCAGCATTTT. It translates to CASSLSEQGPQHF.

This chain uses TRBV19 with TRBJ2-1; a weak D match, TRBD2 (6 bases). The CDR3 runs 16 residues. The V gene lost 6 bases and the J gene lost 4 bases, with 19 bases spanning the gap. Germline values: CDR1 LNHDA, CDR2 SQIVND (reference sequence). The CDR3 protein is CASRAQNSGHYNEQFF. In DNA, the CDR3 is TGTGCCAGTAGGGCCCAAAATAGCGGCCATTACAATGAGCAGTTCTTC. Full variable domain (remainder filled in from reference TRBV19 and TRBJ2-1): DGGITQSPKYLFRKEGQNVTLSCEQNLNHDAMYWYRQDPGQGLRLIYYSQIVNDFQKGDIAEGYSVSREKKESFPLTVTSAQKNPTAFYLCASRAQNSGHYNEQFFGPGTRLTVL.